The 4 T cell receptor beta chains listed next were all sequenced from one sample in a study of beta chain features in type 1 diabetes (dated by TCRdb to between 2017 and 2018). The receptor library was made with the immunoSEQ multiplex PCR assay. The entire isolated RNA was reverse transcribed using the High Capacity cDNA Reverse Transcription Kit, and thus expressed TCRB transcripts were sequenced. The clones in this table, taken by TCRdb from immuneACCESS, are in-frame only. Not every clone is retained; where verified, under half of the shortfall comes from an unresolved V gene, and the cause of the rest is unknown. The sample table shows around 280,000 clones, and 8% are seen once. The ten most abundant clones make up 0.9% to 1.2% of the sample. The sample comprised central memory CD4+ T cells from blood. All receptors derive from a woman aged 18-29 years in good health.

The chain links TRBV7-2 to TRBJ2-2, with a possible D match to TRBD1 (6 bases). The CDR3 is 16 residues long. Germline V gene data show CDR1 as SGHTA and CDR2 as FQGNSA. Trimming removed 2 bases at V and 0 bases at J, with 10 bases between. This CDR3 reads CASSLFGTTNTGELFF. CDR3 nucleotides: TGTGCCAGCAGCTTATTCGGGACAACGAACACCGGGGAGCTGTTTTTT.

The table lists this clone with a few counts. The chain combines TRBV10-3 with TRBJ1-6; D not certain. This CDR3 is 15 amino acids long. V was pared by 2 bases and J by 7 bases, with 12 bases between. The germline V gene encodes CDR1 ENHRY and CDR2 SYGVKD. CDR3 sequence: CAISEEVTGNSPLHF. CDR3 sequence (DNA): TGTGCCATCAGTGAGGAGGTTACGGGGAATTCACCCCTCCACTTT.

This clone has only a few counts. CDR3 nucleotides: TGTGCCAGCAGCTTAGGGGCTAGCGGTAACACAGATACGCAGTATTTT. This gives the protein CASSLGASGNTDTQYF. V gene TRBV7-9 combines with J gene TRBJ2-3; the match to TRBD2 covers 7 bases. Germline-derived CDR1 and CDR2 are SEHNR and FQNEAQ (reference sequence). The CDR3 contains 16 residues. V trimming: 1 base; J trimming: 2 bases; junction bases outside the gene matches: 6. The full variable domain, completed using reference TRBV7-9 and TRBJ2-3, is DTGVSQNPRHKITKRGQNVTFRCDPISEHNRLYWYRQTLGQGPEFLTYFQNEAQLEKSRLLSDRFSAERPKGSFSTLEIQRTEQGDSAMYLCASSLGASGNTDTQYFGPGTRLTVL.

The gene calls are TRBV5-4 and TRBJ1-3; tentative D call: TRBD1 (5 bases). The V gene's germline CDR1 is SGHNT and CDR2 YYREEE (reference sequence). CDR3 length equals 13 residues. The CDR3: CAGGRSSGNTIYF. DNA of the CDR3: TGTGCGGGGGGACGGAGCTCTGGAAACACCATATATTTT. Full variable domain (outside the CDR3, taken from reference TRBV5-4 and TRBJ1-3): ETGVTQSPTHLIKTRGQQVTLRCSSQSGHNTVSWYQQALGQGPQFIFQYYREEENGRGNFPPRFSGLQFPNYSSELNVNALELDDSALYLCAGGRSSGNTIYFGEGSWLTVV.